One and the same sample provided the 10 T cell receptor beta chains below, sequenced in a study of CD8+CD57+ T cells in acquired aplastic anemia (dated by TCRdb to about 2018). Sequencer: Illumina HiSeq 2000. TCR beta VDJ combination and CDR3 sequence profiling used genomic DNA as the template. The raw public data were reprocessed by TCRdb itself: fastp quality trimming at Q25, MiXCR clonotype calling, in-frame beta chains only. Each CDR3 protein appears once, grouped with its most common genes and DNA. Counted in this sample were fewer than 250,000 distinct CDR3 sequences; less than 65% of them appeared once. Together, the top ten hold approximately 15% of the sample. The material sequenced was sorted CD4+, CD8+, or CD8+CD57+ T cells (not recorded which) from PBMCs. These receptors were collected from a human donor in good health, serving as a control.

This clonotype has a count of ten or more. This chain connects TRBV7-2 to TRBJ2-2; 8 bases align to TRBD1. The CDR3 contains 15 residues. Trimming removed 1 base from V and 4 bases from J; junction bases left unmatched: 2. Germline V gene data show CDR1 as SGHTA and CDR2 as FQGNSA. DNA for the CDR3: TGTGCCAGCAGCTTAGGGACAGGGATCACCGGGGAGCTGTTTTTT. Translating gives CASSLGTGITGELFF.

The V and J genes are TRBV29-1 and TRBJ1-5, with 9 bases identical to TRBD1. V gave up 3 bases and J gave up 7 bases; unmatched junction bases: 1. Germline V gene lookup returns CDR1 SQVTM and CDR2 ANQGSEA. This CDR3 spans 12 amino acids. The CDR3 here is CSVETGGQPQHF. The CDR3 region has the DNA TGCAGCGTTGAGACAGGGGGGCAGCCCCAGCATTTT.

As for this clonotype: Its ends do not fully match the called genes, so a read error is possible. The V and J genes are TRBV20-1 and TRBJ2-5, with TRBD2 identical over 10 bases. The CDR3 spans 19 residues. CDR1 and CDR2 from the germline V gene are DFQATT and SNEGSKA (reference sequence). CDR3 nucleotides: TGCAGTGCTAGAGATTTCCTTGGGGAGCGGGGGGGGTACCAAGAGACCCAGTGCTTC. This sequence encodes CSARDFLGERGGYQETQCF.

CDR3 nucleotides: TGTGCCAGCAGCGCGGTGGCGGAGGGCCGGGGCGAGCAGTACTTC. Its translation: CASSAVAEGRGEQYF. This chain joins TRBV7-6 and TRBJ2-7, with TRBD2 as a possible D gene (6 bases). Germline V gene data show CDR1 as SGHVS and CDR2 as FNYEAQ. V lost 5 bases and J 6 bases, leaving 20 bases between the germline ends. The CDR3 consists of 15 residues.

This rearrangement joins TRBV5-8 to TRBJ2-1, with 8 bases identical to TRBD2. The CDR3 totals 15 residues. Germline CDR1 is SGHTS and CDR2 is YDEGEE. The V segment lost 0 bases and the J segment 4 bases; nucleotides outside the gene matches: 3. DNA for the CDR3: TGTGCCAGCAGCTTGGCCGGGGGGGGGTACAATGAGCAGTTCTTC. It encodes CASSLAGGGYNEQFF.

The V call is TRBV19, the J call TRBJ1-1; possibly TRBD1 for D (6 bases). V gave up 2 bases and J gave up 4 bases, with 8 bases separating them. CDR3 length equals 13 residues. Germline values: CDR1 LNHDA, CDR2 SQIVND (reference sequence). The CDR3 bases are TGTGCCAGTAGTATACAGGGGAGCACTGAAGCTTTCTTT. Translation gives CASSIQGSTEAFF.

This clonotype was recorded at least ten times. The rearrangement links TRBV7-9 to TRBJ2-4; D gene unclear. Germline CDR1 and CDR2: SEHNR and FQNEAQ (reference sequence). V was shortened by 3 bases and J by 8 bases, with 11 bases between the two germline ends. This CDR3 is built from 13 residues. CDR3 residues: CASSFAIGDIQYF. The CDR3 DNA sequence: TGTGCCAGCAGCTTCGCCATTGGTGACATTCAGTACTTC.

Concerning this clonotype itself: At one boundary the junction diverges from the germline segment, which might be a read error. The chain couples TRBV6-9 to TRBJ2-2; no clear D. The CDR3 has 16 residues. The germline V gene encodes CDR1 MNHGY and CDR2 SVAAGI. CDR3 residues: CAISESTAPNTGELFF. CDR3 nucleotide sequence: TGTGCCATCAGTGAGTCAACAGCGCCGAACACCGGGGAGCTGTTTTTT.

This clonotype was counted at least ten times. The rearrangement uses TRBV6-5 and TRBJ1-6, with D unresolved. Trimming took 0 bases from V and 0 from J, leaving 6 bases between them. Looked up from germline, CDR1 is MNHEY and CDR2 is SVGAGI. The CDR3 length is 16 residues. CDR3 residues: CASSYSYLSYNSPLHF. The DNA for the CDR3 is TGTGCCAGCAGTTACTCGTACCTCTCCTATAATTCACCCCTCCACTTT.

This clonotype was seen a few times. A much larger clone differs from this one at a single base, so this may be a read error. Because it lacks the conserved phenylalanine or tryptophan at the end, this CDR3 is likely a read error. The CDR3 nucleotides read TGTGCCAGCAGACGGGTCCAAGAGACCCAGTACCTC. Protein sequence: CASRRVQETQYL. This chain connects TRBV6-6 to TRBJ2-5; no clear D gene. Germline CDR1 and CDR2: MNHNY and SVGAGI (reference sequence). The germline V and J ends were trimmed by 6 bases and 1 base, with 6 bases remaining between them. The CDR3 length is 12 residues.